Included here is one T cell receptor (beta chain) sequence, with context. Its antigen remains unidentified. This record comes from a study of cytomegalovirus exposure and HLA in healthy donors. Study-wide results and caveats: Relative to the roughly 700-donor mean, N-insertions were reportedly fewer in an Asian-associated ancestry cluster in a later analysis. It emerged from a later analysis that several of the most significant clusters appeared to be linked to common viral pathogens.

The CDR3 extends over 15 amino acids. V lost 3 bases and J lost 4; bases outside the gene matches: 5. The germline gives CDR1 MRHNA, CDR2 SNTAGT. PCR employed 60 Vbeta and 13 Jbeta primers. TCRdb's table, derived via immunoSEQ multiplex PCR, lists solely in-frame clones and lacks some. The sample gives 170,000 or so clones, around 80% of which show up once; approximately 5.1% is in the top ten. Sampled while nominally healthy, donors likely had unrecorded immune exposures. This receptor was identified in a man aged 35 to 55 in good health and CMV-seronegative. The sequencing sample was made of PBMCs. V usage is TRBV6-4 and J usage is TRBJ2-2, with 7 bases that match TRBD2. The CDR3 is CASSDQGLGTGELFF. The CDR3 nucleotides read TGTGCCAGCAGTGATCAAGGACTAGGCACCGGGGAGCTGTTTTTT.